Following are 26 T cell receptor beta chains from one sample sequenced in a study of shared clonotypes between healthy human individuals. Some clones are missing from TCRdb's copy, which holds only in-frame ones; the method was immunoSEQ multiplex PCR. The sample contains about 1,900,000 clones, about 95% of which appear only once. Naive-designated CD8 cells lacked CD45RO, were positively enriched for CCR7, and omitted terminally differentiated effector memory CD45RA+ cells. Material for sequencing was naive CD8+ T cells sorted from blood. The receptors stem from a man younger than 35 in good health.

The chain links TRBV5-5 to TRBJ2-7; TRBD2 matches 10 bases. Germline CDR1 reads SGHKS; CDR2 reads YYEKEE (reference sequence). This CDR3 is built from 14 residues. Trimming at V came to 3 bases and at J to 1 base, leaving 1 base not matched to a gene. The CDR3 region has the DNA TGTGCCAGCAGCTGGGGACTAGCGTCCTACGAGCAGTACTTC. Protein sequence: CASSWGLASYEQYF.

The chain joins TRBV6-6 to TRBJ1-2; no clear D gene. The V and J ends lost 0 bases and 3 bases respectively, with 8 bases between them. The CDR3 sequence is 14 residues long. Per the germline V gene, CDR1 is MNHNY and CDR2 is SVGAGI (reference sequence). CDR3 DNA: TGTGCCAGCAGTTACTCATCGCAGTACTATGGCTACACCTTC. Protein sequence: CASSYSSQYYGYTF.

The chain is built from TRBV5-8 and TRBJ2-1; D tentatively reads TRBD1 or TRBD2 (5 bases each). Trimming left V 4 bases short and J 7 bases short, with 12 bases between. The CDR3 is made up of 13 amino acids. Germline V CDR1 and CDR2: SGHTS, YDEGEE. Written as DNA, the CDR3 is TGTGCCAGCAGCACCGGGACCAAAAATGAGCAGTTCTTC. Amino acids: CASSTGTKNEQFF.

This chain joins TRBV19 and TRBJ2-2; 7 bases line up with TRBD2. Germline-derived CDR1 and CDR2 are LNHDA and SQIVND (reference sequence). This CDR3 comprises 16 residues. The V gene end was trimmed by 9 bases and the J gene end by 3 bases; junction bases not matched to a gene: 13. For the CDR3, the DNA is TGTGCCAGCAGCGGGACCCTGGACTCGGACACCGGGGAGCTGTTTTTT. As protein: CASSGTLDSDTGELFF.

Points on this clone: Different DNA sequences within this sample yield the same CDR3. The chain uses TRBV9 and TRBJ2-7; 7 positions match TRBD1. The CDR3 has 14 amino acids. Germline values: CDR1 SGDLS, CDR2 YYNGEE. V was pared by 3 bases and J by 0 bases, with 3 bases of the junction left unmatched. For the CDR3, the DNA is TGTGCCAGCAGCGCAGGGGGATCCTCCTACGAGCAGTACTTC. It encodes CASSAGGSSYEQYF. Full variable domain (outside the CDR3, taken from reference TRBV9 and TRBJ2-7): DSGVTQTPKHLITATGQRVTLRCSPRSGDLSVYWYQQSLDQGLQFLIQYYNGEERAKGNILERFSAQQFPDLHSELNLSSLELGDSALYFCASSAGGSSYEQYFGPGTRLTVT.

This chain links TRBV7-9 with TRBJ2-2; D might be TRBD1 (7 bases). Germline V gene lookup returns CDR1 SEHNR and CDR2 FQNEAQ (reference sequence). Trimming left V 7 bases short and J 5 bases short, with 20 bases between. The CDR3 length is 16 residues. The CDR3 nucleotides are TGTGCCAGCATCGATGGGGGGACAGCCTGGACCGGGGAGCTGTTTTTT. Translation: CASIDGGTAWTGELFF.

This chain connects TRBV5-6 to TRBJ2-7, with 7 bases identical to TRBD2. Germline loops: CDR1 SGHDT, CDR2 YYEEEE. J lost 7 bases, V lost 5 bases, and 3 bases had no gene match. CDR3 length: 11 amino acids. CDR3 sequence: CASRRGGEQYF. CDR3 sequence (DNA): TGTGCCAGCAGGCGCGGGGGAGAGCAGTACTTC.

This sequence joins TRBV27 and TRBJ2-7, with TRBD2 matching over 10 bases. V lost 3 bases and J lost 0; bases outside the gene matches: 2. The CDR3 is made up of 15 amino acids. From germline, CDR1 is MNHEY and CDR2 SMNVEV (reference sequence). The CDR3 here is CASSFSGRNSYEQYF. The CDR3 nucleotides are TGTGCCAGCAGTTTTAGCGGGAGGAACTCCTACGAGCAGTACTTC.

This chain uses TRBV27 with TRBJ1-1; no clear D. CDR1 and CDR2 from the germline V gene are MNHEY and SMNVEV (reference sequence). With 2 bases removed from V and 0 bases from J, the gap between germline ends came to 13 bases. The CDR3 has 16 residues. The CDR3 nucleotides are TGTGCCAGCAGTTTAGAGAGACGGACCATGAACACTGAAGCTTTCTTT. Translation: CASSLERRTMNTEAFF.

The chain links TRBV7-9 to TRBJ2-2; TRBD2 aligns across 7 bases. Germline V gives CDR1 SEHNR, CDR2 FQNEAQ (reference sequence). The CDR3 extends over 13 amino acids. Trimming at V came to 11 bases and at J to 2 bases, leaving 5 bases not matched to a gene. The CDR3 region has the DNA TGTGCCCGCGCGGGACTAAACACCGGGGAGCTGTTTTTT. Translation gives CARAGLNTGELFF.

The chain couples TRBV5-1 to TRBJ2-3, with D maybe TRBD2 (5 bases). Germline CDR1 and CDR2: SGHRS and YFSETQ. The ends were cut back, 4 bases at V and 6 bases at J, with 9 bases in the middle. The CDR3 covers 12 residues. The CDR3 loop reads CASSQLGDTQYF. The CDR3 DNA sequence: TGCGCCAGCAGCCAACTAGGTGATACGCAGTATTTT.

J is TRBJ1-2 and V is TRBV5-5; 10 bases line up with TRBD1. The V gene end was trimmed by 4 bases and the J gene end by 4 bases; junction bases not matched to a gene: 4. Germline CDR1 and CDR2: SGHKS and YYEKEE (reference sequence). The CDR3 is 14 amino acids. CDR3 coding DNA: TGTGCCAGCAGCCCCGGACAGGGGGTCTATGGCTACACCTTC. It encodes CASSPGQGVYGYTF.

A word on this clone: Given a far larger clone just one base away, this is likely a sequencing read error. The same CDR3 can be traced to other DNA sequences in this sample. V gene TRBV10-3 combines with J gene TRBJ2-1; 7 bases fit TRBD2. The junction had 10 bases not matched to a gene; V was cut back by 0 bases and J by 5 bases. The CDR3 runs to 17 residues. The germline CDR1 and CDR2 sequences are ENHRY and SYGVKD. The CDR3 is CAISESAASGDHNEQFF. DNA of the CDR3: TGTGCCATCAGTGAGTCAGCCGCTAGCGGAGATCACAATGAGCAGTTCTTC.

The CDR3, as DNA: TGCGCCAGCAGCTTCTTTACGGGGAGCTCTGGGGCCAACGTCCTGACTTTC. Amino acid sequence: CASSFFTGSSGANVLTF. This sequence joins TRBV5-1 and TRBJ2-6, with D possibly being TRBD2 (5 bases). The CDR3 contains 17 residues. The germline V gene has CDR1 SGHRS and CDR2 YFSETQ. Trimming shortened V by 2 bases and J by 0 bases, and 12 bases separated the two germline ends.

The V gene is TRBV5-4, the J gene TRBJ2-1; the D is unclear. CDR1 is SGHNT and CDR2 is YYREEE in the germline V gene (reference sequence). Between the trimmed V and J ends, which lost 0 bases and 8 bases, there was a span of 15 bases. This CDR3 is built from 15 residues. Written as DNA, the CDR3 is TGTGCCAGCAGCTTGGCCAGATCGGCTACAGATGAGCAGTTCTTC. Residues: CASSLARSATDEQFF.

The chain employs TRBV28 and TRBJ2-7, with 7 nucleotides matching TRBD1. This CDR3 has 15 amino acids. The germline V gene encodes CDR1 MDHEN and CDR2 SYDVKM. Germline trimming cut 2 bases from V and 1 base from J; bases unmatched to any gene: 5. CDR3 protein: CASSLRQGVSYEQYF. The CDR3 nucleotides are TGTGCCAGCAGTTTAAGGCAGGGGGTTTCCTACGAGCAGTACTTC.

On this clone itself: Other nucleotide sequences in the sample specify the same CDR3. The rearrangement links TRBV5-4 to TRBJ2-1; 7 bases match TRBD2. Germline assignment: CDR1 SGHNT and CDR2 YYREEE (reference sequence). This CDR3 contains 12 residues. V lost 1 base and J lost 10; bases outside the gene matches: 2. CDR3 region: CASSLTSDEQFF. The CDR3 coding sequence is TGTGCCAGCAGCTTGACTAGCGACGAGCAGTTCTTC.

CDR3 protein: CATGAQNNEQFF. The CDR3 bases are TGTGCCACAGGGGCACAGAACAATGAGCAGTTCTTC. This chain links TRBV7-9 with TRBJ2-1, with TRBD1 as a possible D gene (6 bases). The CDR3 consists of 12 residues. The V end lost 10 bases, the J end lost 5 bases, and 12 bases lay between the germline ends. Germline loops: CDR1 SEHNR, CDR2 FQNEAQ (reference sequence).

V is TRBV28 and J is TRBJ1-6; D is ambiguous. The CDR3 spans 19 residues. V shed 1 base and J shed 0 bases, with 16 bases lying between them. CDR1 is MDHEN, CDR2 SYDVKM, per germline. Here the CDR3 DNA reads TGTGCCAGCAGTTTATTCCTACAGTTCGAGAGCTCCTATAATTCACCCCTCCACTTT. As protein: CASSLFLQFESSYNSPLHF.

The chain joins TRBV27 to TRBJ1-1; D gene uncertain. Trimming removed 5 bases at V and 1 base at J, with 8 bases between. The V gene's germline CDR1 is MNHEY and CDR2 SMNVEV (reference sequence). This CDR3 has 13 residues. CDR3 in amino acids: CASSETRNTEAFF. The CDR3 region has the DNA TGTGCCAGCAGTGAAACAAGGAACACTGAAGCTTTCTTT.

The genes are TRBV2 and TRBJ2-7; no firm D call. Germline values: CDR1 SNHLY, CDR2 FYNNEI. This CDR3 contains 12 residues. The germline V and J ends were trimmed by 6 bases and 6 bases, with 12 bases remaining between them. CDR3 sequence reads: CASSSGLPEQYF. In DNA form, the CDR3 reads TGTGCCAGCAGCTCTGGATTGCCCGAGCAGTACTTC. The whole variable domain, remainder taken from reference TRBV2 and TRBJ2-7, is EPEVTQTPSHQVTQMGQEVILRCVPISNHLYFYWYRQILGQKVEFLVSFYNNEISEKSEIFDDQFSVERPDGSNFTLKIRSTKLEDSAMYFCASSSGLPEQYFGPGTRLTVT.

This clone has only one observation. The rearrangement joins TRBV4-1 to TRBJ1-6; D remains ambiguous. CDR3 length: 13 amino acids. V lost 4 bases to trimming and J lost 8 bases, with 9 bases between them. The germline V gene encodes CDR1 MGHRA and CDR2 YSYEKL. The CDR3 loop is CASSLLSDSPLHF. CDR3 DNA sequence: TGCGCCAGCAGCCTTCTTTCGGATTCACCCCTCCACTTT.

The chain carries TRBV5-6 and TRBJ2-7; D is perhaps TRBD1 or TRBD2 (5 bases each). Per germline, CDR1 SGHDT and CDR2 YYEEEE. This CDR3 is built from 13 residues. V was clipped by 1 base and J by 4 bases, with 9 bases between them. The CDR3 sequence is CASSLTGLYEQYF. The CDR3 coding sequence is TGTGCCAGCAGCTTGACGGGGCTATACGAGCAGTACTTC. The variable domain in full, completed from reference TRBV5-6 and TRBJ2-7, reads DAGVTQSPTHLIKTRGQQVTLRCSPKSGHDTVSWYQQALGQGPQFIFQYYEEEERQRGNFPDRFSGHQFPNYSSELNVNALLLGDSALYLCASSLTGLYEQYFGPGTRLTVT.

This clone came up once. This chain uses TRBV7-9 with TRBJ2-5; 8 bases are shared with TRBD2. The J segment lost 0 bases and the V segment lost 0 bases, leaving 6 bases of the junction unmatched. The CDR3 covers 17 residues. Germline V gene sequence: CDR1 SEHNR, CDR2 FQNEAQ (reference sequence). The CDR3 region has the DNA TGTGCCAGCAGCTTAGCGGGTAGCGGGGCGTACCAAGAGACCCAGTACTTC. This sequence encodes CASSLAGSGAYQETQYF.

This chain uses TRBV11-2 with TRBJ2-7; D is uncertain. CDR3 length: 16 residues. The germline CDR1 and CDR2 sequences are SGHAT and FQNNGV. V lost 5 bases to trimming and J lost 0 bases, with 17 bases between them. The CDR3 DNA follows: TGTGCCAGCAGCCAAGGGCCACAGTCCAGCTCCTACGAGCAGTACTTC. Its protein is CASSQGPQSSSYEQYF.

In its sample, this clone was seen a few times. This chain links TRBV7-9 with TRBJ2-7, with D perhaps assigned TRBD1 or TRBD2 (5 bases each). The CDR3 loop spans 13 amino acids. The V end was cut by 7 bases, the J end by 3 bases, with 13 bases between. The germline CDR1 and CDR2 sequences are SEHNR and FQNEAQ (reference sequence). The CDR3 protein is CASIKSGSYEQYF. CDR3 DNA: TGTGCCAGCATAAAATCAGGGAGCTACGAGCAGTACTTC.